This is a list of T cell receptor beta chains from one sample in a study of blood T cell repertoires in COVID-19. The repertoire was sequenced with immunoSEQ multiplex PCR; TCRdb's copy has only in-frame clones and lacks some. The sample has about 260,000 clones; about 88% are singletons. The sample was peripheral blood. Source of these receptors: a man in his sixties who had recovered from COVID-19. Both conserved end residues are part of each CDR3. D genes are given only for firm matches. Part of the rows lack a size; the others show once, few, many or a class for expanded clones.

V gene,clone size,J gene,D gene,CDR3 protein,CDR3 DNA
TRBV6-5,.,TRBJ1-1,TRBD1,CASSRSRGILTEAFF,TGTGCCAGCAGTAGAAGCAGGGGGATCCTTACTGAAGCTTTCTTT
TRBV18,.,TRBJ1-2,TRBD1,CASSTGTGYYGYTF,TGTGCCAGCTCCACCGGGACAGGGTACTATGGCTACACCTTC
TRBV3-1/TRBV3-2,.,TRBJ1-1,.,CASSPIYRGNTEAFF,TGTGCCAGCAGCCCGATTTACCGGGGAAACACTGAAGCTTTCTTT
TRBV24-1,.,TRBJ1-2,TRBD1,CATSEPGTGGVGYTF,TGTGCCACCAGTGAGCCCGGGACAGGGGGTGTCGGCTACACCTTC
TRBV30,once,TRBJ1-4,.,CAWKQGRGEKLFF,TGTGCCTGGAAACAGGGCCGAGGTGAAAAACTGTTTTTT
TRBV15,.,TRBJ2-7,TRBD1,CATSRVAGQGDYEQYF,TGTGCCACCAGCAGAGTGGCTGGACAGGGGGACTACGAGCAGTACTTC
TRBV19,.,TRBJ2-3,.,CASRIGGAITDTQYF,TGTGCCAGTAGAATTGGGGGGGCGATAACAGATACGCAGTATTTT
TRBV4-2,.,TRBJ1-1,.,CASSQGGSGNTEAFF,TGTGCCAGCAGCCAAGGTGGCTCGGGGAACACTGAAGCTTTCTTT
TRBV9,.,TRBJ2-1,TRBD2,CASSVGSGTGDEQFF,TGTGCCAGCAGCGTAGGTAGCGGGACGGGTGATGAGCAGTTCTTC
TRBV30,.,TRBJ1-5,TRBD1,CAWRGQGSNQPQHF,TGTGCCTGGAGGGGACAGGGTAGTAACCAGCCCCAGCATTTT
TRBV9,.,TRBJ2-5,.,CASSVGTQGGTQYF,TGTGCCAGCAGCGTCGGGACGCAGGGGGGGACCCAGTACTTC
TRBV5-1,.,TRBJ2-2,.,CASSLGSGLNTGELFF,TGCGCCAGCAGCTTGGGGTCGGGGTTGAACACCGGGGAGCTGTTTTTT
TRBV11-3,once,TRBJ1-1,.,CASSETGNTEAFF,TGTGCCAGCAGCGAGACTGGGAACACTGAAGCTTTCTTT
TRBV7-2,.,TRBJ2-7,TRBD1,CASSLDGTGISYEQYF,TGTGCCAGCAGCTTAGATGGGACAGGGATCTCCTACGAGCAGTACTTC
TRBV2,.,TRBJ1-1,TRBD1,CASHSLGTGGFLAFF,TGTGCCAGCCACAGTCTCGGGACAGGAGGTTTTTTGGCTTTCTTT
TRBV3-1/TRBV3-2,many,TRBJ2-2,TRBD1,CASSRYRDRVNTGELFF,TGTGCCAGCAGCCGCTACCGGGACAGGGTGAACACCGGGGAGCTGTTTTTT
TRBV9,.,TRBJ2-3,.,CASSADGGPTDTQYF,TGTGCCAGCAGCGCAGACGGGGGGCCCACAGATACGCAGTATTTT
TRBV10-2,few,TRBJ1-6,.,CASSETSMSSPLHF,TGCGCCAGCAGTGAGACTAGTATGAGCTCACCCCTCCACTTT
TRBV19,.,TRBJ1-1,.,CASRSGTEAFF,TGTGCCAGTAGGAGCGGCACTGAAGCTTTCTTT
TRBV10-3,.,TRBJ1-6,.,CAIRPGHDNSPLHF,TGTGCCATCAGACCCGGACACGATAATTCACCCCTCCACTTT
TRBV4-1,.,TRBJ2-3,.,CASSQDSASLGTDTQYF,TGCGCCAGCAGCCAAGATTCCGCTAGTCTCGGCACAGATACGCAGTATTTT
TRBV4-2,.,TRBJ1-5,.,CASSQDTDQPQHF,TGTGCCAGCAGCCAGGACACAGATCAGCCCCAGCATTTT
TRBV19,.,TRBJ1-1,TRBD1,CASNTPGQASNTEAFF,TGTGCCAGTAACACCCCGGGACAGGCATCGAACACTGAAGCTTTCTTT
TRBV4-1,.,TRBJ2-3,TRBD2,CASSQVVLAGGVF,TGCGCCAGCAGCCAAGTCGTCCTAGCGGGGGGTGTTTTT
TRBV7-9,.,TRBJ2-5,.,CASSPGVGTQYF,TGTGCCAGCAGCCCAGGGGTGGGGACCCAGTACTTC
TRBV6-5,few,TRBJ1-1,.,CASSYSGRNTEAFF,TGTGCCAGCAGTTACTCGGGGAGGAACACTGAAGCTTTCTTT
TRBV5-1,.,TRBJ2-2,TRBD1,CASSLTGGNTGELFF,TGCGCCAGCAGCTTGACAGGGGGCAACACCGGGGAGCTGTTTTTT
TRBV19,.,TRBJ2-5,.,CASSIPSQGQETQYF,TGTGCCAGTAGTATTCCCTCACAGGGCCAAGAGACCCAGTACTTC
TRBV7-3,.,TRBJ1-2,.,CASSPAGGSGNYGYTF,TGTGCCAGCAGCCCGGCCGGGGGGAGTGGAAACTATGGCTACACCTTC
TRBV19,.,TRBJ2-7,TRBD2,CASSADRDYSASAYEQYF,TGTGCCAGTAGTGCGGACCGGGACTATAGCGCCAGCGCCTACGAGCAGTACTTC
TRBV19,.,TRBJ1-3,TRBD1,CASRSSGQGSYGNTIYF,TGTGCCAGTAGGTCCTCGGGACAGGGAAGTTATGGAAACACCATATATTTT
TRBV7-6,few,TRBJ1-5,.,CASSLSVAEGSNQPQHF,TGTGCCAGCAGCTTAAGCGTCGCAGAGGGTAGCAATCAGCCCCAGCATTTT
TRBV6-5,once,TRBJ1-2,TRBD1,CASSTRQGDYGYTF,TGTGCCAGCAGTACTAGGCAGGGGGACTATGGCTACACCTTC
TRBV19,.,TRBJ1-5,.,CASRWGGSVDLPQHF,TGTGCCAGTAGATGGGGGGGATCCGTAGATCTGCCCCAGCATTTT
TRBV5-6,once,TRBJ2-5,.,CASSGRTQETQYF,TGTGCCAGCAGCGGCCGAACCCAAGAGACCCAGTACTTC
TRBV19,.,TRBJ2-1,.,CARDNRGDSSYNEQFF,TGTGCCAGGGATAATAGGGGCGACTCCTCCTACAATGAGCAGTTCTTC
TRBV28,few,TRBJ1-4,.,CASSYSGKLFF,TGTGCCAGCAGTTATTCGGGGAAACTGTTTTTT
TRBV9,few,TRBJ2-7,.,CASKTTSPYEQYF,TGTGCCAGCAAGACTACCTCCCCCTACGAGCAGTACTTC
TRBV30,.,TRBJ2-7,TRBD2,CAWRVLAVYEQYF,TGTGCCTGGAGGGTACTAGCGGTCTACGAGCAGTACTTC
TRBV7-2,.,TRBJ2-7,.,CASSLGGPSSYEQYF,TGTGCCAGCAGCTTAGGCGGGCCTAGCTCCTACGAGCAGTACTTC
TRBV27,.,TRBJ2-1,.,CASRSPGHINEQFF,TGTGCCAGCAGAAGCCCGGGACACATCAATGAGCAGTTCTTC
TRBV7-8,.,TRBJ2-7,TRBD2,CASSLPSGTRGDEQYF,TGTGCCAGCAGCTTACCCTCCGGGACTAGAGGTGACGAGCAGTACTTC
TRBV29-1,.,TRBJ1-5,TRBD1,CSVDSDREGQPQHF,TGCAGCGTTGATTCGGACAGGGAAGGACAGCCCCAGCATTTT
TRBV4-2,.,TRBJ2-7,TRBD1,CASSQGDRSYEQYF,TGTGCCAGCAGCCAGGGGGACAGGTCCTACGAGCAGTACTTC
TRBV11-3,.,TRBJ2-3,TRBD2,CASSSGGRTDTQYF,TGTGCCAGCAGCTCGGGGGGGCGGACAGATACGCAGTATTTT
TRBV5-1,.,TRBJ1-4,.,CASRFGGQTNEKLFF,TGCGCCAGCCGTTTTGGGGGCCAGACTAATGAAAAACTGTTTTTT
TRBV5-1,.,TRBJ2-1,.,CASGVGGEQFF,TGCGCCAGCGGGGTGGGAGGTGAGCAGTTCTTC
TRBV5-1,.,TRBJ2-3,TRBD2,CASSAKPSGGLADTQYF,TGCGCCAGCAGCGCCAAACCTAGCGGGGGTTTAGCAGATACGCAGTATTTT